The 21 T cell receptor beta chains presented below share a single source sample, sequenced in a study of CD8+CD57+ T cells in acquired aplastic anemia. The study profiled TCR beta VDJ and CDR3 using genomic DNA as template. TCRdb fed the reads into MiXCR, producing one record per CDR3 protein. This table holds 150,000 to 200,000 distinct CDR3 sequences, 55% to 70% found once. Material: sorted CD4+, CD8+, or CD8+CD57+ T cells (not recorded which) from PBMCs. The receptor source for this set is a human donor with severe aplastic anemia or a healthy control (not recorded which).

V gene TRBV7-8 combines with J gene TRBJ1-2, with D uncertain. This CDR3 spans 13 amino acids. Germline-derived CDR1 and CDR2 are SGHVS and FQNEAQ. Between the trimmed V and J ends, which lost 5 bases and 6 bases, there was a span of 13 bases. The CDR3 DNA is TGTGCCAGCAGCCCAAGCGTTAGGGATGGCTACACCTTC. As protein: CASSPSVRDGYTF.

This sequence joins TRBV7-9 and TRBJ1-2; D perhaps matches TRBD1 (5 bases). The CDR3 extends over 15 amino acids. Trimming stripped 5 bases from V and 4 bases from J, with 17 bases between. Germline values: CDR1 SEHNR, CDR2 FQNEAQ (reference sequence). The CDR3 here is CASSPTTGTGYGYTF. The CDR3 DNA follows: TGTGCCAGCAGCCCGACGACGGGGACTGGCTATGGCTACACCTTC.

This chain joins TRBV15 and TRBJ2-7; 8 bases are a match to TRBD1. The germline CDR1 and CDR2 sequences are LNHNV and YYDKDF (reference sequence). V shed 4 bases, J shed 0 bases, and the junction held 5 bases outside the gene matches. CDR3 size: 15 residues. Written as DNA, the CDR3 is TGTGCCACCAGCATCGACAGGGGAACCTCCTACGAGCAGTACTTC. Translation: CATSIDRGTSYEQYF.

This clonotype was observed a handful of times. The chain carries TRBV5-1 and TRBJ2-7, with D unclear. Germline lookup yields CDR1 SGHRS and CDR2 YFSETQ. V was shortened by 2 bases and J by 4 bases, with 10 bases between the two germline ends. The CDR3 length is 13 residues. The CDR3 loop reads CASSFQAGYEQYF. The CDR3 DNA is TGCGCCAGCAGCTTCCAAGCAGGTTACGAGCAGTACTTC.

The V and J genes are TRBV15 and TRBJ1-5; D possibly corresponds to TRBD1 (5 bases). This CDR3 is 15 amino acids long. Trimming removed 1 base at V and 4 bases at J, with 11 bases between. Germline V lookup: CDR1 LNHNV, CDR2 YYDKDF (reference sequence). CDR3 DNA sequence: TGTGCCACCAGCAGAGGTGAGACAGCGAATCAGCCCCAGCATTTT. This encodes CATSRGETANQPQHF. Together with reference TRBV15 and TRBJ1-5, the CDR3 gives the full variable domain: DAMVIQNPRYQVTQFGKPVTLSCSQTLNHNVMYWYQQKSSQAPKLLFHYYDKDFNNEADTPDNFQSRRPNTSFCFLDIRSPGLGDTAMYLCATSRGETANQPQHFGDGTRLSIL.

This clonotype came up many times. The chain employs TRBV12-3 or TRBV12-4 and TRBJ2-3, with unresolved D. V was cut by 1 base and J by 0 bases, with 8 bases left in between. The CDR3 has 15 residues. This chain's CDR3 is CASSLEAFSTDTQYF. The CDR3 DNA follows: TGTGCCAGCAGTTTAGAGGCATTTAGCACAGATACGCAGTATTTT.

This clonotype came up a few times. The genes are TRBV7-9 and TRBJ2-1; D call uncertain. CDR3 size: 12 residues. From germline, CDR1 is SEHNR and CDR2 FQNEAQ (reference sequence). Between the trimmed V and J ends, which lost 1 base and 10 bases, there was a span of 8 bases. The CDR3 bases are TGTGCCAGCAGCTTAGAACGGATCGAGCAGTTCTTC. Its translation is CASSLERIEQFF.

A remark on this clonotype: One junction end does not reproduce the germline sequence, and a read error may be involved. The gene calls are TRBV29-1 and TRBJ2-1, with 8 nucleotides matching TRBD1. This CDR3 spans 15 amino acids. The germline V gene has CDR1 SQVTM and CDR2 ANQGSEA. CDR3 sequence reads: CSAEGGTGAYNEQFF. The CDR3 DNA reads TGCAGCGCTGAAGGGGGGACAGGAGCCTACAATGAGCAGTTCTTC.

This clonotype was seen a few times. This chain connects TRBV10-3 to TRBJ2-7, with a weak D call TRBD2 (6 bases). Trimming shortened V by 2 bases and J by 4 bases, and 15 bases separated the two germline ends. Germline values: CDR1 ENHRY, CDR2 SYGVKD. The length of the CDR3 is 15 residues. CDR3 sequence reads: CAISEGSGAFYEQYF. As DNA, the CDR3 is TGTGCCATCAGTGAGGGTTCGGGAGCATTTTACGAGCAGTACTTC.

This clonotype came up a few times. The chain couples TRBV5-6 to TRBJ2-5; 7 bases are a match to TRBD2. CDR1 and CDR2 (germline): SGHDT, YYEEEE. With V trimmed by 4 bases and J by 5 bases, 5 bases remained unmatched. The CDR3 is made up of 13 amino acids. DNA for the CDR3: TGTGCCAGCAGCACCCTAGCGGACGAGACCCAGTACTTC. Translation: CASSTLADETQYF.

This clonotype showed up just a few times. This rearrangement joins TRBV15 to TRBJ2-7, with TRBD1 matching over 8 bases. The V gene's germline CDR1 is LNHNV and CDR2 YYDKDF (reference sequence). V lost 0 bases and J lost 3; bases outside the gene matches: 10. The CDR3 runs 17 residues. The CDR3 DNA sequence: TGTGCCACCAGCAGAGACGCCCTGACAGGGGAACTCTACGAGCAGTACTTC. As protein: CATSRDALTGELYEQYF.

The chain has TRBV19 and TRBJ2-7; D not resolved. Germline V CDR1 and CDR2: LNHDA, SQIVND (reference sequence). CDR3 length: 13 residues. V shed 5 bases and J shed 2 bases, with 10 bases lying between them. For the CDR3, the DNA is TGTGCCAGTAGTCCGGCAAATACCTACGAGCAGTACTTC. This encodes CASSPANTYEQYF.

V usage is TRBV7-9 and J usage is TRBJ1-2; D remains ambiguous. V lost 7 bases to trimming and J lost 2 bases, with 8 bases between them. The germline V gene has CDR1 SEHNR and CDR2 FQNEAQ (reference sequence). The CDR3 has 12 amino acids. The DNA of the CDR3 is TGTGCCAGCACTGGCACAAACTATGGCTACACCTTC. This sequence encodes CASTGTNYGYTF. Based on the CDR3 plus reference TRBV7-9 and TRBJ1-2, the full variable domain is DTGVSQNPRHKITKRGQNVTFRCDPISEHNRLYWYRQTLGQGPEFLTYFQNEAQLEKSRLLSDRFSAERPKGSFSTLEIQRTEQGDSAMYLCASTGTNYGYTFGSGTRLTVV.

As to this clonotype: This likely comes from a read error, as the CDR3 has no conserved phenylalanine or tryptophan at its end. The chain is built from TRBV5-1 and TRBJ1-4; 8 nucleotides align to TRBD1. Germline lookup yields CDR1 SGHRS and CDR2 YFSETQ. The ends lost 4 bases at V and 7 bases at J; junction bases unmatched: 9. The CDR3 sequence is 15 residues long. The CDR3 nucleotides read TGCGCCAGCAGCCGGACGGACAGGGCTAGTGAAAAACTGTTTTCT. This sequence encodes CASSRTDRASEKLFS.

Concerning this clonotype itself: Since no conserved phenylalanine or tryptophan closes the CDR3, a read error is the likely cause. The V call is TRBV9, the J call TRBJ1-2; no reliable D call. The CDR3 length is 15 residues. Germline lookup yields CDR1 SGDLS and CDR2 YYNGEE. V shed 4 bases and J shed 2 bases, with 15 bases lying between them. The CDR3 protein is CASSSPAGENYGYTC. The CDR3 DNA follows: TGTGCCAGCAGCTCCCCTGCGGGAGAAAACTATGGCTACACCTGC.

The J gene is TRBJ2-5, the V gene TRBV19; tentatively, D is TRBD2 (6 bases). Germline values: CDR1 LNHDA, CDR2 SQIVND (reference sequence). This CDR3 has 13 amino acids. Trimming took 3 bases from V and 4 from J, leaving 9 bases between them. The CDR3 region is CASSMGLRETQYF. Here the CDR3 DNA reads TGTGCCAGTAGTATGGGACTCAGAGAGACCCAGTACTTC.

On this clonotype itself: At one of its ends the junction is not consistent with the germline gene, which may arise from a read error. The CDR3 region has the DNA TGTGCCAACAGTGAAGCGTCAGGAGTTACCTACGAGCAGTACTTC. Translating gives CANSEASGVTYEQYF. The chain is built from TRBV2 and TRBJ2-7, with D unclear. The germline V gene encodes CDR1 SNHLY and CDR2 FYNNEI. The CDR3 is 15 amino acids.

This clonotype has only a few counts. This chain links TRBV19 with TRBJ2-2; D tentatively fits TRBD1 or TRBD2 (5 bases each). Deletions cut 5 bases from V and 1 base from J, with 11 bases between. CDR1 and CDR2 (germline): LNHDA, SQIVND (reference sequence). This CDR3 contains 15 residues. In DNA, the CDR3 is TGTGCCAGTAGTCCTGGGACCTTGAACACCGGGGAGCTGTTTTTT. This encodes CASSPGTLNTGELFF.

The chain uses TRBV2 and TRBJ2-5, with 7 bases aligning to TRBD1. This CDR3 comprises 14 residues. CDR1 SNHLY and CDR2 FYNNEI come from the germline V gene. J was trimmed by 0 bases and V by 6 bases; bases with no gene match: 4. DNA for the CDR3: TGTGCCAGCAGGGCGGACAGGTACCAAGAGACCCAGTACTTC. Protein: CASRADRYQETQYF. The variable domain in full, with the rest retrieved from reference TRBV2 and TRBJ2-5, is EPEVTQTPSHQVTQMGQEVILRCVPISNHLYFYWYRQILGQKVEFLVSFYNNEISEKSEIFDDQFSVERPDGSNFTLKIRSTKLEDSAMYFCASRADRYQETQYFGPGTRLLVL.

This clonotype came up a few times. V and J are TRBV15 and TRBJ2-7; D not certain. The CDR3 length is 14 residues. V lost 1 base, J lost 3 bases, and 10 bases lay in between. From germline, CDR1 is LNHNV and CDR2 YYDKDF (reference sequence). The CDR3 DNA sequence: TGTGCCACCAGCAGAGCAAGGGCTTACTACGAGCAGTACTTC. This sequence encodes CATSRARAYYEQYF.

This clonotype occurred a few times. The J gene is TRBJ2-3, the V gene TRBV20-1, with D possibly TRBD2 on 5 matching bases. The CDR3 has 13 amino acids. Germline CDR1 reads DFQATT; CDR2 reads SNEGSKA (reference sequence). Trimming left V 3 bases short and J 1 base short, with 8 bases between. CDR3 nucleotide sequence: TGCAGTGCTAGGATTAGCGGCACAGATACGCAGTATTTT. It yields the protein CSARISGTDTQYF.